These 30 T cell receptor gamma chains originate from one sample sequenced in a study of gamma-delta T cells after stem cell transplantation (dated by TCRdb to between 2015 and 2016). To prepare the library, RT-PCR was applied. TCRdb shows the sequencer as Illumina MiSeq. Clonotypes were called again by TCRdb from the public reads via CATT, and duplicate nucleotide sequences were then merged into one entry. The sample profile shows over 950 gamma-chain clones; over 15% of them were found once. The top ten constitute 7.5% to 10% of the sample. Sequences were obtained from gamma-delta T cells. These receptors all come from a human donor. It is not recorded whose cells these are; they may come from a transplant donor.

J is TRGJP and V is TRGV9. J lost 7 bases, V lost 0 bases, and 6 bases had no gene match. CDR3 length: 17 residues. Germline V CDR1 and CDR2: GITISATS, ISYDGTV (reference sequence). As DNA, the CDR3 is TGTGCCTTGTGGGAGGTGGTCCAGGAGTTGGGCAAAAAAATCAAGGTATTT. This encodes CALWEVVQELGKKIKVF.

This clone is categorized as large. The J gene is TRGJP1, the V gene TRGV4. V trimming: 3 bases; J trimming: 10 bases; junction bases outside the gene matches: 5. This CDR3 is built from 12 residues. Germline V CDR1 and CDR2: EGSTGY, YDSYTSSV. Here the CDR3 reads CATWDCNWFKIF. The CDR3, as DNA: TGTGCCACCTGGGATTGTAATTGGTTCAAGATATTT.

This clone turned up a few times. A much larger clone sits a single nucleotide away, making a read error possible. The J gene is TRGJP, the V gene TRGV9. The CDR3 is 17 amino acids. From germline, CDR1 is GITISATS and CDR2 ISYDGTV (reference sequence). The CDR3 protein is CASWEVPQELGKKIKVF. The CDR3 region has the DNA TGTGCCTCGTGGGAGGTCCCCCAAGAGTTGGGCAAAAAAATCAAGGTATTT.

The chain employs TRGV4 and TRGJ1 or TRGJ2. Germline V CDR1 and CDR2: EGSTGY, YDSYTSSV. This CDR3 has 12 amino acids. After removal of 1 base from V and 6 bases from J, the junction contained 3 bases not matched to a gene. The CDR3 loop reads CATWDGLYKKLF. The CDR3 coding sequence is TGTGCCACCTGGGATGGTCTTTATAAGAAACTCTTT.

This clone showed up just a few times. This likely came from a read error, as a far larger clone is one base away. Different DNA sequences within this sample yield the same CDR3. The chain combines TRGV9 with TRGJP. Germline-derived CDR1 and CDR2 are GITISATS and ISYDGTV (reference sequence). The trim removed 1 base at V and 4 bases at J, leaving 1 base unmatched. CDR3 length: 16 residues. Here the CDR3 reads CALWEVQELGKKIKVF. CDR3 coding DNA: TGTGCCTTGTGGGAGGTACAAGAGTTGGGCAAAAAAATCAAGGTATTT.

This clone was seen only a few times. An end of the junction does not agree with germline; a read error may underlie this. The identical CDR3 is also encoded by other nucleotide sequences in the sample. The chain carries TRGV8 and TRGJP1. This CDR3 has 12 amino acids. Germline lookup yields CDR1 VENAVY and CDR2 YDSYNSRV. The CDR3 loop is CATWATGWFKIF. The CDR3 coding sequence is TGTGCCACCTGGGCCACAGGTTGGTTCAAGATATTT.

In this sample, this clone is large. The same CDR3 can be traced to other DNA sequences in this sample. This sequence joins TRGV9 and TRGJP. The V and J ends lost 4 bases and 3 bases, in that order; junction bases with no gene match: 3. CDR1 is GITISATS, CDR2 ISYDGTV, per germline (reference sequence). The CDR3 loop spans 16 amino acids. The CDR3 DNA is TGTGCCTTGTGGGAACCGCAAGAGTTGGGCAAAAAAATCAAGGTATTT. As protein: CALWEPQELGKKIKVF.

CDR3 nucleotide sequence: TGTGCCACCTGGGATGGGCGGATTTATTATAAGAAACTCTTT. Translating gives CATWDGRIYYKKLF. The gene calls are TRGV4 and TRGJ1 or TRGJ2. The germline gives CDR1 EGSTGY, CDR2 YDSYTSSV. Trimming took 0 bases from V and 3 from J; bases not matched to a gene: 5. The CDR3 runs to 14 residues.

Notes on this clone: A much larger clone differs from this one at a single base, so this may be a read error. V usage is TRGV9 and J usage is TRGJ1 or TRGJ2. J was trimmed by 3 bases and V by 3 bases; bases with no gene match: 5. The CDR3 extends over 13 amino acids. Germline lookup yields CDR1 GITISATS and CDR2 ISYDGTV (reference sequence). CDR3 sequence reads: CALWEKIYYKKLF. CDR3 in DNA: TGTGCCTTGTGGGAGAAGATTTATTATAAGAAACTCTTT.

The chain is built from TRGV4 and TRGJ1 or TRGJ2. The J segment lost 12 bases and the V segment lost 3 bases, leaving 23 bases of the junction unmatched. CDR3 length equals 16 residues. CDR1 EGSTGY and CDR2 YDSYTSSV come from the germline V gene. The DNA for the CDR3 is TGTGCCACCTGGGATAAGCAGCGCCCTGGATGGTCGGGGAAACTCTTT. It encodes CATWDKQRPGWSGKLF.

This clone is termed large. This chain uses TRGV4 with TRGJ1 or TRGJ2. Germline CDR1 reads EGSTGY; CDR2 reads YDSYTSSV. V shed 1 base, J shed 9 bases, and the junction held 3 bases outside the gene matches. This CDR3 has 11 amino acids. CDR3 protein: CATWDGCKKLF. CDR3 DNA sequence: TGTGCCACCTGGGATGGTTGTAAGAAACTCTTT.

This clone has just a few counts. This chain joins TRGV4 and TRGJ1 or TRGJ2. CDR1 and CDR2 (germline): EGSTGY, YDSYTSSV. The trim removed 0 bases at V and 3 bases at J, leaving 8 bases unmatched. The CDR3 spans 15 residues. The CDR3 sequence: CATWDGPEGYYKKLF. DNA of the CDR3: TGTGCCACCTGGGATGGGCCAGAGGGTTATTATAAGAAACTCTTT.

This clone is deemed large (0.1 to 1%). The same CDR3 is also encoded by other DNA sequences in this sample. The gene calls are TRGV3 and TRGJP2. V lost 0 bases to trimming and J lost 0 bases; unmatched junction nucleotides: 1. The CDR3 contains 15 residues. The germline V gene has CDR1 VTNTFY and CDR2 YDVSTARD (reference sequence). The CDR3 region has the DNA TGTGCCACCTGGGACAGGGATAGTAGTGATTGGATCAAGACGTTT. Residues: CATWDRDSSDWIKTF.

This clone is deemed large. A junction end diverges from the germline sequence, so it may reflect a read error. This chain uses TRGV5 with TRGJP1. CDR1 and CDR2 from the germline V gene are VINAFY and YDVSNSKD. The CDR3 runs 16 residues. DNA for the CDR3: TGTGCCACCTGGGCCAGGGCGGATACCACTGGTTGGTTCAAGATATTT. It yields the protein CATWARADTTGWFKIF.

This clone came up a few times. This sample includes further DNA sequences coding for the same CDR3. The CDR3 region has the DNA TGTGCCACCTGGCTCCCCTTAGGGGCTTATAAGAAACTCTTT. This translates into CATWLPLGAYKKLF. The J gene is TRGJ1 or TRGJ2, the V gene TRGV8. From germline, CDR1 is VENAVY and CDR2 YDSYNSRV. The V segment lost 6 bases and the J segment 6 bases; nucleotides outside the gene matches: 14. The CDR3 covers 14 residues.

The chain uses TRGV4 and TRGJ1 or TRGJ2. Germline CDR1 reads EGSTGY; CDR2 reads YDSYTSSV. Trimming removed 3 bases from V and 0 bases from J; junction bases left unmatched: 5. This CDR3 contains 14 residues. The chain's CDR3 is CATWDSRNYYKKLF. The CDR3, as DNA: TGTGCCACCTGGGATAGCAGGAATTATTATAAGAAACTCTTT.

In its sample, this clone ranks as large. The chain uses TRGV9 and TRGJP1. The CDR3 consists of 14 residues. V was pared by 1 base and J by 2 bases, with 1 base of the junction left unmatched. Germline V gives CDR1 GITISATS, CDR2 ISYDGTV (reference sequence). CDR3 loop: CALWEVTTGWFKIF. CDR3 in DNA: TGTGCCTTGTGGGAGGTCACCACTGGTTGGTTCAAGATATTT.

This clone was seen more than once but under ten times. The chain employs TRGV3 and TRGJ1 or TRGJ2. Germline V CDR1 and CDR2: VTNTFY, YDVSTARD (reference sequence). Trimming cost V 0 bases and J 4 bases; bases outside gene matches: 3. The CDR3 length is 13 residues. This CDR3 is CATWDRHYYKKLF. In nucleotides, the CDR3 is TGTGCCACCTGGGACAGGCACTATTATAAGAAACTCTTT.

For this clone: A much larger clone lies a single base off, so this may be a read error. V is TRGV9 and J is TRGJ1 or TRGJ2. CDR1 and CDR2 (germline): GITISATS, ISYDGTV (reference sequence). The CDR3 spans 13 residues. V was clipped by 4 bases and J by 2 bases; unmatched bases: 5. DNA of the CDR3: TGTGCCTTGTGGGATGTGCATTATTATAAGAAACTCTTT. Amino acids: CALWDVHYYKKLF.

This clone is categorized as large (0.1 to 1%). The rearrangement joins TRGV4 to TRGJ1 or TRGJ2. The V gene's germline CDR1 is EGSTGY and CDR2 YDSYTSSV. V lost 2 bases, J lost 3 bases, and 7 bases stayed unmatched. The CDR3 extends over 14 amino acids. The CDR3 nucleotides are TGTGCCACCTGGGATGAGTCCCTTTATTATAAGAAACTCTTT. Encoded protein: CATWDESLYYKKLF.

Concerning this clone itself: This may be a read error, as it is one base from a much larger clone. The sample carries other DNA sequences with the same CDR3. The chain uses TRGV2 and TRGJP2. This CDR3 is built from 24 residues. Germline V gene lookup returns CDR1 EGSNGY and CDR2 YDSYNSKV. The CDR3 region is CATWDGPTPRSRPHICSSDWIKTF. DNA of the CDR3: TGTGCCACCTGGGACGGGCCCACTCCCCGATCCCGCCCCCATATATGTAGTAGTGATTGGATCAAGACGTTC.

By share, this clone counts as large (0.1 to 1%). The chain links TRGV4 to TRGJ1 or TRGJ2. In germline, CDR1 is EGSTGY, CDR2 YDSYTSSV. V lost 4 bases to trimming and J lost 1 base; unmatched junction nucleotides: 7. The CDR3 is 14 amino acids. The CDR3 nucleotides read TGTGCCACCTGGGACGCACTCAATTATTATAAGAAACTCTTT. Translation: CATWDALNYYKKLF.

In this sample, this clone is large. This chain uses TRGV9 with TRGJ1 or TRGJ2. Trimming took 2 bases from V and 3 from J; bases not matched to a gene: 13. CDR1 and CDR2 (germline): GITISATS, ISYDGTV (reference sequence). This CDR3 is 16 amino acids long. This CDR3 reads CALWEAQSPFYYKKLF. The CDR3 nucleotides read TGTGCCTTGTGGGAGGCCCAATCCCCTTTTTATTATAAGAAACTCTTT.

V and J are TRGV4 and TRGJ1 or TRGJ2. The J segment lost 8 bases and the V segment lost 1 base, leaving 2 bases of the junction unmatched. This CDR3 contains 11 residues. The germline CDR1 and CDR2 sequences are EGSTGY and YDSYTSSV. The CDR3 reads CATWDGDKKLF. DNA of the CDR3: TGTGCCACCTGGGATGGAGATAAGAAACTCTTT.

As to this clone: With a much larger clone just one base away, this may be a read error. V is TRGV3 and J is TRGJ1 or TRGJ2. The CDR3 runs 12 residues. Germline V gene data show CDR1 as VTNTFY and CDR2 as YDVSTARD (reference sequence). J gave up 10 bases and V 1 base, and 7 bases lay outside the gene matches. The CDR3 coding sequence is TGTGCCACCTGGGACAGTCCAGGCAAGAAACTCTTT. It specifies CATWDSPGKKLF.

The chain couples TRGV9 to TRGJP. The CDR3 has 15 amino acids. V shed 3 bases and J 7 bases; nucleotides not matched to a gene: 3. Germline lookup yields CDR1 GITISATS and CDR2 ISYDGTV (reference sequence). In DNA, the CDR3 is TGTGCCTTGTGGGAGCGGGAGTTGGGCAAAAAAATCAAGGTATTT. It yields the protein CALWERELGKKIKVF.

This clone was recorded a few times. The rearrangement links TRGV3 to TRGJP2. Per germline, CDR1 VTNTFY and CDR2 YDVSTARD (reference sequence). The CDR3 is 14 residues long. V dropped 0 bases and J dropped 4; count of bases not matched to a gene: 2. The CDR3 nucleotides read TGTGCCACCTGGGACAGGCCTAGTGATTGGATCAAGACGTTT. Amino acids: CATWDRPSDWIKTF.

The sample holds a few counts of this clone. No DNA is shown, since the ends of the CDR3 on it are uncertain; the CDR3 is the one TCRdb lists. The sample has other DNA sequences that encode this CDR3 too. This CDR3 reads CATWDPFGRGTGWFKIF. The chain joins TRGV3 to TRGJP1. Germline CDR1 and CDR2: VTNTFY and YDVSTARD (reference sequence). The CDR3 is made up of 17 amino acids, end residues included.

Only a few counts were recorded for this clone. A read error is possible here, since a much larger clone lies one base away. In the same sample, other DNA sequences code for this CDR3. V usage is TRGV9 and J usage is TRGJP. The CDR3 covers 16 residues. Germline V gives CDR1 GITISATS, CDR2 ISYDGTV (reference sequence). CDR3 nucleotide sequence: TGTGCCCTGTGGGAGGTGAGGGAGTTGGGCAAAAAAATCAAGGTATTT. Amino acids: CALWEVRELGKKIKVF.

This clone occurred a few times. The CDR3 here is CATWEPGWFKIF. The CDR3 nucleotides read TGTGCCACCTGGGAGCCTGGTTGGTTCAAGATATTT. The genes are TRGV8 and TRGJP1. In germline, CDR1 is VENAVY, CDR2 YDSYNSRV. This CDR3 contains 12 residues. V shed 4 bases and J 6 bases; nucleotides not matched to a gene: 2.